This is a list of T cell receptor beta chains from one sample in a study of cytomegalovirus exposure and HLA in healthy donors. The method was immunoSEQ multiplex PCR; TCRdb's version includes in-frame clones alone and lacks a portion of them. The sample includes 90,000 to 110,000 clones, 70% to 90% seen only once; the top ten take roughly 4%. Sequenced: PBMCs. These receptors were taken from a woman between 18 and 29 years old in good health and CMV-seropositive. CDR3s include the opening cysteine and the closing phenylalanine or tryptophan. The D gene is left open where the match is weak. A row's size may be missing; if present it is once, few, many or a size class.

CDR3 DNA | CDR3 protein | D gene | J gene | V gene | CDR3 length | clone size
TGTGCCAGCAGCCCAGGGATCAGGGAACTGAGCTATGGCTACACCTTC | CASSPGIRELSYGYTF | NA | TRBJ1-2 | TRBV5-8 | 16 | NA
TGTGCTAGTGGTTTGGGTCCCCGGGCGGGAGGTTTCTCACCTGACTTC | CASGLGPRAGGFSPDF | TRBD2 | TRBJ2-5 | TRBV12-5 | 16 | NA
TGTGCCAGCAGCGCCCGCCGACAGGGGGCCGACACAGATACGCAGTATTTT | CASSARRQGADTDTQYF | TRBD1 | TRBJ2-3 | TRBV7-8 | 17 | NA
TGTGCCAGCAGCCCGACTAGAAACAATGAGCAGTTCTTC | CASSPTRNNEQFF | NA | TRBJ2-1 | TRBV6-6 | 13 | once
TGTGCCAGCAGCTCCCTCGGACTAGCGGGACGGGGGCGCACAGATACGCAGTATTTT | CASSSLGLAGRGRTDTQYF | TRBD2 | TRBJ2-3 | TRBV9 | 19 | NA
TGCGCCAGCAGCGGGACAGGGGGCGTGTACGAGCAGTACTTC | CASSGTGGVYEQYF | TRBD1 | TRBJ2-7 | TRBV10-2 | 14 | NA
TGTGCCAGTAGATCCGTAGGCGGGGAAAACAATGAGCAGTTCTTC | CASRSVGGENNEQFF | NA | TRBJ2-1 | TRBV19 | 15 | NA
TGTGCCAGCAGTTTATACGAACTAGTACAAGAGACCCAGTACTTC | CASSLYELVQETQYF | NA | TRBJ2-5 | TRBV28 | 15 | NA
TGTGCCAGCAGCTCCCGCATAGGGCTAGCGGGAGTTAGCGAGCAGTACTTC | CASSSRIGLAGVSEQYF | TRBD2 | TRBJ2-7 | TRBV5-6 | 17 | NA
TGTGCCAGCTCACCTAGGGGACTAGCGGGGAATTTGGCCTACGAGCAGTACTTC | CASSPRGLAGNLAYEQYF | TRBD2 | TRBJ2-7 | TRBV18 | 18 | NA
TGTGCCATCAGTGAGTCTACGGGAAACGAGCAGTTCTTC | CAISESTGNEQFF | NA | TRBJ2-1 | TRBV10-3 | 13 | once
TGTGCCAGCAGCTTGGGAGGGAAAGAGACCCAGTACTTC | CASSLGGKETQYF | TRBD2 | TRBJ2-5 | TRBV11-2 | 13 | NA
TGTGCCAGCTATAAAACTCTAGCGGGCGCCGGACTCAGCACAGATACGCAGTATTTT | CASYKTLAGAGLSTDTQYF | TRBD2 | TRBJ2-3 | TRBV28 | 19 | once
TGTGCCAGCAGTTACCTGACTGATGAGCAGTTCTTC | CASSYLTDEQFF | NA | TRBJ2-1 | TRBV6-6 | 12 | few
TGTGCCAGCAGTTTAAGGTGGGGCTACCGGAGCGAGCAGTTCTTC | CASSLRWGYRSEQFF | NA | TRBJ2-1 | TRBV28 | 15 | NA
TGCGCCAGCAGGGTAGCAGGGAAGAACATTCAGTACTTC | CASRVAGKNIQYF | NA | TRBJ2-4 | TRBV10-2 | 13 | NA